This T cell receptor (beta chain) was retrieved from a study of shared T cell receptors in the human thymus. Libraries were prepared by immunoSEQ multiplex PCR; TCRdb keeps only in-frame clonotypes and omits some of them. The sample carries roughly 660,000 clones, roughly 88% recorded once. This CDR3 is 16 amino acids long. The V segment lost 2 bases and the J segment 1 base; nucleotides outside the gene matches: 4. Germline CDR1 SGHTA, CDR2 FQGNSA. The sample also formed part of further work on human thymus T cells. In that study: Healthy Finnish infants undergoing corrective surgery for congenital heart defects provided the donor material. Resections that were taken during corrective heart surgery supplied the thymus tissue. Thymic and blood repertoires appeared to display a bias in their usage of V and J genes. Related research described thymic repertoires that were highly overlapping among unrelated individuals.

Sequenced sample: thymocytes. The receptor's source is a boy in the first two years of life with a congenital heart defect. The J gene is TRBJ2-2, the V gene TRBV7-2; 7 bases are a match to TRBD2. The CDR3 reads CASSLRLAVNTGELFF. CDR3 nucleotides: TGTGCCAGCAGCTTACGGCTAGCGGTGAACACCGGGGAGCTGTTTTTT.